A single sample is the source of the 29 T cell receptor beta chains below, sequenced in a study of blood T cell repertoires in COVID-19. Profiled with immunoSEQ multiplex PCR; TCRdb holds only in-frame clones, not every one. Of roughly 30,000 clones listed, roughly 85% are singletons. The material sequenced was peripheral blood. Every receptor here comes from a human donor in a cohort sampled during active COVID-19.

The chain is built from TRBV7-8 and TRBJ1-5, with D unresolved. V shed 7 bases and J shed 2 bases, with 6 bases lying between them. The CDR3 totals 12 residues. Per the germline V gene, CDR1 is SGHVS and CDR2 is FQNEAQ. CDR3 loop: CASTSGNQPQHF. The CDR3 DNA is TGTGCCAGCACCAGCGGCAATCAGCCCCAGCATTTT.

The chain joins TRBV29-1 to TRBJ2-1; the match to TRBD2 covers 10 bases. The trim removed 3 bases at V and 6 bases at J, leaving 5 bases unmatched. The CDR3 extends over 14 amino acids. Germline lookup yields CDR1 SQVTM and CDR2 ANQGSEA. The CDR3 DNA reads as TGCAGCGTTGATCCTAGCGGGGGACTCAATGAGCAGTTCTTC. Protein product: CSVDPSGGLNEQFF.

The CDR3 region has the DNA TGCAGCGTTGCCACGATCCAGGGGCCGGGGACTGAAGCTTTCTTT. It codes for CSVATIQGPGTEAFF. The V and J genes are TRBV29-1 and TRBJ1-1; D is possibly TRBD1 (6 bases). Between the trimmed V and J ends, which lost 4 bases and 5 bases, there was a span of 20 bases. The CDR3 runs to 15 residues. Germline V lookup: CDR1 SQVTM, CDR2 ANQGSEA.

V usage is TRBV5-5 and J usage is TRBJ2-7; TRBD2 matches at 7 bases. After removal of 2 bases from V and 7 bases from J, the junction contained 6 bases not matched to a gene. The V gene's germline CDR1 is SGHKS and CDR2 YYEKEE (reference sequence). This CDR3 contains 13 residues. CDR3 loop: CASSFAPGGEQYF. CDR3 bases: TGTGCCAGCAGCTTTGCCCCCGGGGGGGAGCAGTACTTC.

The genes are TRBV3-1 (or the pseudogene TRBV3-2) and TRBJ2-3, with 12 bases fitting TRBD1. The germline V gene has CDR1 LGHDT and CDR2 YNNKEL (reference sequence). The V segment lost 4 bases and the J segment 5 bases; nucleotides outside the gene matches: 7. The CDR3 covers 16 residues. The CDR3 bases are TGTGCCAGCAGCCCGGGACAGGGGGCGTCGGGAGATACGCAGTATTTT. Translated, it gives CASSPGQGASGDTQYF.

V gene TRBV5-1 combines with J gene TRBJ2-2; 14 nucleotides align to TRBD2. Trimming cost V 4 bases and J 6 bases; bases outside gene matches: 17. Germline CDR1 reads SGHRS; CDR2 reads YFSETQ. The CDR3 length is 20 residues. In DNA form, the CDR3 reads TGCGCCAGCAGCACCATGCGCGGGACTAGCGGGAGTTATGGTGCCGGGGAGCTGTTTTTT. This gives the protein CASSTMRGTSGSYGAGELFF.

In its sample, this clone was seen a few times. This rearrangement joins TRBV2 to TRBJ2-7; 9 positions match TRBD1. The V gene's germline CDR1 is SNHLY and CDR2 FYNNEI. J was trimmed by 6 bases and V by 7 bases; bases with no gene match: 10. The CDR3 is 14 amino acids. In nucleotides, the CDR3 is TGTGCCAGCACAAGGGGGACAGGGAATGGCGAGCAGTACTTC. Protein sequence: CASTRGTGNGEQYF.

The chain recombines TRBV4-2 with TRBJ2-7; TRBD1 agrees at 11 bases. The CDR3 loop spans 16 amino acids. With 0 bases clipped from V and 3 bases from J, the junction kept 4 bases outside the gene matches. From germline, CDR1 is LGHNA and CDR2 YNFKEQ. This CDR3 reads CASSQDRGQGGYEQYF. In DNA form, the CDR3 reads TGTGCCAGCAGCCAAGATCGGGGACAGGGGGGCTACGAGCAGTACTTC.

J is TRBJ1-2 and V is TRBV2; 8 bases line up with TRBD1. J lost 8 bases, V lost 0 bases, and 14 bases had no gene match. The germline V gene has CDR1 SNHLY and CDR2 FYNNEI. The CDR3 contains 17 residues. The CDR3 spells CASSEAVGTGKLGGYTF. The CDR3 bases are TGTGCCAGCAGTGAAGCGGTAGGGACAGGAAAATTGGGGGGCTACACCTTC.

The rearrangement uses TRBV27 and TRBJ2-1, with 8 nucleotides matching TRBD2. CDR1 is MNHEY, CDR2 SMNVEV, per germline (reference sequence). Trimming cost V 7 bases and J 6 bases; bases outside gene matches: 8. The CDR3 is 14 amino acids. The CDR3, as DNA: TGTGCCAGCACCCCCCCGGGAGGGCCCAATGAGCAGTTCTTC. Residues: CASTPPGGPNEQFF.

The chain links TRBV7-9 to TRBJ2-1, with a tentative D call TRBD1 (6 bases). The CDR3 is 15 amino acids. The V gene lost 3 bases and the J gene lost 4 bases, with 13 bases spanning the gap. Germline V gene sequence: CDR1 SEHNR, CDR2 FQNEAQ (reference sequence). In DNA, the CDR3 is TGTGCCAGCAGCTTGGGGGCAGGGAATTACAATGAGCAGTTCTTC. Its translation is CASSLGAGNYNEQFF.

DNA for the CDR3: TGTGCCAGCAGCTTTACCCAAGGGGGCACTGAAGCTTTCTTT. It encodes CASSFTQGGTEAFF. This chain joins TRBV7-9 and TRBJ1-1; tentative D call: TRBD1 (6 bases). The CDR3 contains 14 residues. Germline CDR1 is SEHNR and CDR2 is FQNEAQ (reference sequence). Trimming removed 3 bases at V and 4 bases at J, with 12 bases between.

The chain links TRBV6-5 to TRBJ1-2; weak D call: TRBD1 (5 bases). CDR1 MNHEY and CDR2 SVGAGI come from the germline V gene. The CDR3 has 14 residues. V lost 7 bases, J lost 4 bases, and 16 bases lay in between. The CDR3 region has the DNA TGTGCCAGCACGGCGGAGACAGAGATCTATGGCTACACCTTC. Amino acid sequence: CASTAETEIYGYTF.

The chain employs TRBV5-1 and TRBJ1-4; 7 positions agree with TRBD1. The CDR3 totals 14 residues. J lost 5 bases, V lost 4 bases, and 5 bases had no gene match. The V gene's germline CDR1 is SGHRS and CDR2 YFSETQ. CDR3: CASSGGTENEKLFF. CDR3 bases: TGCGCCAGCAGCGGCGGGACAGAAAATGAAAAACTGTTTTTT.

The genes are TRBV10-3 and TRBJ2-7; 10 nucleotides line up with TRBD1. This CDR3 comprises 16 residues. The J segment lost 2 bases and the V segment lost 6 bases, leaving 10 bases of the junction unmatched. Germline V CDR1 and CDR2: ENHRY, SYGVKD. The CDR3 loop reads CAIRGLGQGTAYEQYF. The CDR3 DNA reads as TGTGCCATCAGAGGTCTGGGACAGGGGACGGCCTACGAGCAGTACTTC.

The chain couples TRBV7-2 to TRBJ1-5; no clear D gene. V lost 1 base to trimming and J lost 6 bases, with 10 bases between them. The CDR3 covers 14 residues. Germline V gene data show CDR1 as SGHTA and CDR2 as FQGNSA. The CDR3 DNA reads as TGTGCCAGCAGCTTAGGGCGGATAGGTCAGCCCCAGCATTTT. Amino acids: CASSLGRIGQPQHF.

The DNA of the CDR3 is TGTGCCAGCAGCGTAGCTGGTAGCAACAATGAGCAGTTCTTC. Its translation: CASSVAGSNNEQFF. The chain is built from TRBV9 and TRBJ2-1; D gene uncertain. V was cut by 0 bases and J by 5 bases, with 9 bases left in between. Germline-derived CDR1 and CDR2 are SGDLS and YYNGEE. The CDR3 length is 14 residues. Complete variable domain (other parts from reference TRBV9 and TRBJ2-1): DSGVTQTPKHLITATGQRVTLRCSPRSGDLSVYWYQQSLDQGLQFLIQYYNGEERAKGNILERFSAQQFPDLHSELNLSSLELGDSALYFCASSVAGSNNEQFFGPGTRLTVL.

The V call is TRBV7-2, the J call TRBJ2-5, with 8 positions matching TRBD2. Germline assignment: CDR1 SGHTA and CDR2 FQGNSA. Germline trimming cut 4 bases from V and 5 bases from J; bases unmatched to any gene: 9. This CDR3 spans 15 amino acids. CDR3 sequence reads: CASSSETSARETQYF. CDR3 coding DNA: TGTGCCAGCAGCTCCGAGACTAGCGCCCGGGAGACCCAGTACTTC.

The chain employs TRBV2 and TRBJ1-2; 11 bases match TRBD1. The CDR3 is 14 amino acids. V shed 6 bases, J shed 2 bases, and the junction held 2 bases outside the gene matches. Germline CDR1 is SNHLY and CDR2 is FYNNEI. This CDR3 is CASRGTGGNYGYTF. As DNA, the CDR3 is TGTGCCAGCAGGGGGACAGGGGGGAACTATGGCTACACCTTC. The variable domain in full, with the rest retrieved from reference TRBV2 and TRBJ1-2, is EPEVTQTPSHQVTQMGQEVILRCVPISNHLYFYWYRQILGQKVEFLVSFYNNEISEKSEIFDDQFSVERPDGSNFTLKIRSTKLEDSAMYFCASRGTGGNYGYTFGSGTRLTVV.

The rearrangement joins TRBV6-5 to TRBJ2-7; tentative D call: TRBD1 (6 bases). The CDR3 has 15 amino acids. V lost 0 bases and J lost 1, with 10 bases in between. Looked up from germline, CDR1 is MNHEY and CDR2 is SVGAGI. CDR3 sequence (DNA): TGTGCCAGCAGTTACTCGAAGGGGGTATCCTACGAGCAGTACTTC. Protein product: CASSYSKGVSYEQYF.

The genes are TRBV6-4 and TRBJ2-1; the match to TRBD1 covers 7 bases. V lost 5 bases, J lost 9 bases, and 7 bases stayed unmatched. The germline gives CDR1 MRHNA, CDR2 SNTAGT. CDR3 length: 13 residues. Here the CDR3 reads CASSRDRGGEQFF. The DNA of the CDR3 is TGTGCCAGCAGTAGGGACAGAGGAGGTGAGCAGTTCTTC.

J is TRBJ2-2 and V is TRBV9; no clear D gene. CDR1 is SGDLS, CDR2 YYNGEE, per germline. The CDR3 sequence is 15 residues long. Trimming took off 0 bases at V and 5 bases at J, with 11 bases between the two ends. DNA for the CDR3: TGTGCCAGCAGCGTAGAGCCTACAGAGACCGGGGAGCTGTTTTTT. This gives the protein CASSVEPTETGELFF. Full variable domain (remainder filled in from reference TRBV9 and TRBJ2-2): DSGVTQTPKHLITATGQRVTLRCSPRSGDLSVYWYQQSLDQGLQFLIQYYNGEERAKGNILERFSAQQFPDLHSELNLSSLELGDSALYFCASSVEPTETGELFFGEGSRLTVL.

The V gene is TRBV19, the J gene TRBJ2-5; 13 bases align to TRBD2. The CDR3 consists of 15 residues. CDR1 is LNHDA and CDR2 is SQIVND in the germline V gene (reference sequence). The J segment lost 2 bases and the V segment lost 5 bases, leaving 2 bases of the junction unmatched. The CDR3 DNA is TGTGCCAGTAGTGGACTAGCGGGGGTTCAAGAGACCCAGTACTTC. Its protein is CASSGLAGVQETQYF.

CDR3 in DNA: TGTGCCAGTAACCAGGGGCGCCTCTCCTACGAGCAGTACTTC. This encodes CASNQGRLSYEQYF. The chain joins TRBV19 to TRBJ2-7; a weak D match, TRBD1 (6 bases). This CDR3 region has 14 residues. Per the germline V gene, CDR1 is LNHDA and CDR2 is SQIVND (reference sequence). V was pared by 7 bases and J by 0 bases, with 13 bases between.

V and J are TRBV3-1 (or the pseudogene TRBV3-2) and TRBJ1-5; tentatively, D is TRBD1 (5 bases). Germline assignment: CDR1 LGHDT and CDR2 YNNKEL (reference sequence). V was clipped by 4 bases and J by 6 bases, with 10 bases between them. The CDR3 extends over 13 amino acids. The CDR3 DNA follows: TGTGCCAGCAGCCCCCCGGGGGGTCAGCCCCAGCATTTT. Protein product: CASSPPGGQPQHF.

The chain couples TRBV6-2 or TRBV6-3 to TRBJ1-5; 10 bases are a match to TRBD1. This CDR3 is 18 amino acids long. Germline-derived CDR1 and CDR2 are MNHEY and SVGEGT. After removal of 2 bases from V and 0 bases from J, the junction contained 7 bases not matched to a gene. The CDR3 sequence is CASSYLLGQGYSNQPQHF. The DNA for the CDR3 is TGTGCCAGCAGTTACCTATTGGGACAGGGGTATAGCAATCAGCCCCAGCATTTT.

V gene TRBV12-5 combines with J gene TRBJ1-1, with D hard to call. The CDR3 is made up of 13 amino acids. Trimming removed 1 base from V and 11 bases from J, with 14 bases in between. CDR1 LGHNT and CDR2 FRNRAP come from the germline V gene. The CDR3 spells CASGLARIKEAFF. For the CDR3, the DNA is TGTGCTAGTGGTTTGGCGCGCATAAAAGAGGCTTTCTTT.

The chain couples TRBV5-1 to TRBJ2-3; D possibly corresponds to TRBD1 (5 bases). The CDR3 covers 14 residues. Deletions cut 7 bases from V and 1 base from J, with 13 bases between. Per germline, CDR1 SGHRS and CDR2 YFSETQ. DNA of the CDR3: TGCGCCAGCGCCGCAGGGTCTGGCACAGATACGCAGTATTTT. Translating it yields CASAAGSGTDTQYF.

The rearrangement links TRBV9 to TRBJ1-3; D is perhaps TRBD1 (5 bases). The CDR3 runs to 16 residues. Trimming cost V 4 bases and J 0 bases, with 14 bases left between them. CDR1 is SGDLS and CDR2 is YYNGEE in the germline V gene. The CDR3 loop is CASSPRLGPSGNTIYF. As DNA, the CDR3 is TGTGCCAGCAGCCCCCGATTGGGGCCCTCTGGAAACACCATATATTTT.